The 27 T cell receptor beta chains reported below all come from one sample, sequenced in a study of regulatory T cells in long-lasting Graves disease. Library construction for TCR beta used iRepertoire HTBI primers and Arm-PCR of CDR3 regions. Each CDR3 protein gets one entry after TCRdb re-called the multiplex PCR reads with MiXCR. The table includes 450,000 to 600,000 distinct CDR3 sequences, approximately 15% detected once. The sample's time point: newly diagnosed GD, antithyroid drugs for less than 3 months. RNA from PBMCs was the source of the TCR library. These same data were also listed under a study on T cells in Graves' hyperthyroidism and ophthalmopathy.

The sample in question was peripheral blood mononuclear cells (PBMCs), obtained at new diagnosis, from a patient treated with antithyroid drugs. These TCRs come from a man in his thirties or forties with Graves disease.

This clonotype has ten or more counts. This chain connects TRBV3-1 to TRBJ1-5; D is undetermined. The CDR3 is made up of 15 amino acids. Germline V gene sequence: CDR1 LGHDT, CDR2 YNNKEL (reference sequence). V lost 1 base, J lost 0 bases, and 7 bases lay in between. CDR3 nucleotide sequence: TGTGCCAGCAGCCAAGGGGGATATAGCAATCAGCCCCAGCATTTT. Translated: CASSQGGYSNQPQHF.

This clonotype was recorded at least ten times. The chain joins TRBV12-3 or TRBV12-4 to TRBJ1-5, with D tentatively TRBD1 (6 bases). Trimming cost V 2 bases and J 8 bases, with 19 bases left between them. This CDR3 spans 16 amino acids. The chain's CDR3 is CASSLSYNRESKPQHF. The CDR3 bases are TGTGCCAGCAGTTTATCCTACAACAGGGAGTCGAAGCCCCAGCATTTT.

In its sample, this clonotype was seen a few times. The V and J genes are TRBV5-1 and TRBJ2-7; D remains unclear. Trimming pared 3 bases from V and 1 base from J, leaving 11 bases between. The CDR3 length is 14 residues. The germline V gene has CDR1 SGHRS and CDR2 YFSETQ. The CDR3: CASSSTTTSYEQYF. The CDR3 DNA reads TGCGCCAGCAGCTCCACTACTACTTCCTACGAGCAGTACTTC.

This clonotype was observed once. The CDR3, as DNA: TGTGCCAGCAGTTGGACTAGCGGGTTGGGGACAGATACGCAGTATTTT. Amino acids: CASSWTSGLGTDTQYF. The V call is TRBV5-4, the J call TRBJ2-3, with TRBD2 matching 11 bases. Germline CDR1 is SGHNT and CDR2 is YYREEE (reference sequence). The CDR3 runs 16 residues. With V trimmed by 5 bases and J by 3 bases, 8 bases remained unmatched.

This clonotype showed up many times. The chain employs TRBV27 and TRBJ2-7; D not certain. V was pared by 3 bases and J by 6 bases, with 15 bases between. The germline V gene encodes CDR1 MNHEY and CDR2 SMNVEV (reference sequence). This CDR3 region has 14 residues. As DNA, the CDR3 is TGTGCCAGCAGTTTTCGAACACCGACCTCCGAGCAGTACTTC. Its protein product is CASSFRTPTSEQYF.

This clonotype came up many times. The chain uses TRBV29-1 and TRBJ1-2; 7 positions match TRBD1. The length of the CDR3 is 13 residues. The V and J ends lost 8 bases and 8 bases, in that order; junction bases with no gene match: 14. The germline CDR1 and CDR2 sequences are SQVTM and ANQGSEA. The CDR3 is CSFRSEGAQGYTF. The CDR3 nucleotides read TGCAGCTTCCGATCGGAGGGGGCGCAGGGCTACACCTTC.

This clonotype was found a few times. The CDR3 region is CASSQLVSNTGELFF. CDR3 bases: TGTGCCAGCAGCCAATTAGTCTCTAACACCGGGGAGCTGTTTTTT. V and J are TRBV14 and TRBJ2-2; D gene unclear. Trimming took 2 bases from V and 2 from J, leaving 9 bases between them. Looked up from germline, CDR1 is SGHDN and CDR2 is FVKESK. This CDR3 has 15 amino acids.

In its sample, this clonotype was seen many times. This sequence joins TRBV29-1 and TRBJ2-5; D perhaps matches TRBD1 (5 bases). The CDR3 is made up of 12 amino acids. Per the germline V gene, CDR1 is SQVTM and CDR2 is ANQGSEA. Between the trimmed V and J ends, which lost 4 bases and 2 bases, there was a span of 8 bases. Here the CDR3 DNA reads TGCAGCGTTGCCGCAGGGCAAGAGACCCAGTACTTC. Translation: CSVAAGQETQYF.

The table lists this clonotype with a few counts. The chain combines TRBV7-9 with TRBJ2-1; no reliable D call. Germline V CDR1 and CDR2: SEHNR, FQNEAQ (reference sequence). The ends were cut back, 8 bases at V and 10 bases at J, with 12 bases in the middle. The CDR3 extends over 11 amino acids. CDR3 region: CASSLAKEQFF. CDR3 sequence (DNA): TGTGCCAGCTCTCTGGCTAAGGAGCAGTTCTTC.

This clonotype was found many times. This chain connects TRBV6-5 to TRBJ2-7; D is unresolved. This CDR3 region has 15 residues. Germline V gives CDR1 MNHEY, CDR2 SVGAGI. V lost 4 bases and J lost 3, with 16 bases in between. The CDR3 DNA reads TGTGCCAGCAGTTTCCTAACGGGCCCTCTCTACGAGCAGTACTTC. It translates to CASSFLTGPLYEQYF.

This clonotype was picked up a small number of times. At one end the junction does not follow the germline gene, possibly because of a read error. The chain recombines TRBV6-2 or TRBV6-3 with TRBJ1-2, with D tentatively TRBD1 (6 bases). From germline, CDR1 is MNHEY and CDR2 SVGEGT. The CDR3 extends over 13 amino acids. CDR3 DNA sequence: TGTGCCAGCAGTGCCAGGGGAGGGTATGGCTACGCCTTC. Translation gives CASSARGGYGYAF.

V is TRBV5-1 and J is TRBJ2-7; 7 bases fit TRBD2. Germline CDR1 and CDR2: SGHRS and YFSETQ. With 0 bases clipped from V and 7 bases from J, the junction kept 7 bases outside the gene matches. The length of the CDR3 is 14 residues. The CDR3 nucleotides are TGCGCCAGCAGCTTGGGGACTAGAACTCGGGAGCAGTACTTC. Residues: CASSLGTRTREQYF.

The rearrangement links TRBV11-2 to TRBJ1-3; possibly TRBD1 for D (6 bases). V was shortened by 5 bases and J by 0 bases, with 14 bases between the two germline ends. Looked up from germline, CDR1 is SGHAT and CDR2 is FQNNGV. The CDR3 is 16 amino acids. DNA of the CDR3: TGTGCCAGCAGCATGGACAGTGGGGCCTCTGGAAACACCATATATTTT. It codes for CASSMDSGASGNTIYF.

The chain links TRBV10-1 to TRBJ2-2; D might be TRBD2 (6 bases). CDR1 and CDR2 (germline): WNHNN, SYGVQD (reference sequence). This CDR3 is 15 amino acids long. The V end was cut by 5 bases, the J end by 2 bases, with 12 bases between. The CDR3 loop is CASSPREFNTGELFF. CDR3 coding DNA: TGCGCCAGCAGTCCACGGGAGTTTAACACCGGGGAGCTGTTTTTT.

As concerns this clonotype: Since a much larger clone is just one base distant, this may be a read error. This chain uses TRBV12-3 or TRBV12-4 with TRBJ1-1, with D unresolved. The CDR3 loop spans 15 amino acids. CDR3 sequence: CAGSLLLGSNTEAFF. The DNA of the CDR3 is TGTGCCGGCAGCTTATTACTTGGATCGAACACTGAAGCTTTCTTT.

The chain recombines TRBV25-1 with TRBJ1-5, with 7 positions matching TRBD1. The V gene end was trimmed by 8 bases and the J gene end by 4 bases; junction bases not matched to a gene: 20. CDR1 and CDR2 from the germline V gene are MGHDK and SYGVNS. This CDR3 has 18 amino acids. In nucleotides, the CDR3 is TGTGCCAGCCGGACAAGGTTAGTTGAGGGGGCGAGGAATCAGCCCCAGCATTTT. It specifies CASRTRLVEGARNQPQHF.

This clonotype was found many times. The chain combines TRBV20-1 with TRBJ2-5; 10 positions agree with TRBD2. V trimming: 6 bases; J trimming: 3 bases; junction bases outside the gene matches: 4. Germline V lookup: CDR1 DFQATT, CDR2 SNEGSKA (reference sequence). This CDR3 region has 13 residues. The CDR3 spells CSAPLAGEETQYF. The CDR3 nucleotides read TGCAGTGCCCCCCTAGCGGGGGAAGAGACCCAGTACTTC.

The table lists this clonotype with many counts. The V and J genes are TRBV12-3 or TRBV12-4 and TRBJ2-7; 7 bases map to TRBD1. The CDR3 length is 15 residues. V trimming: 3 bases; J trimming: 6 bases; junction bases outside the gene matches: 11. CDR3 in DNA: TGTGCCAGCAGTTTGGCTACAGGGGTAGTAACCGAGCAGTACTTC. The encoded protein is CASSLATGVVTEQYF.

This clonotype was seen ten or more times. The chain uses TRBV28 and TRBJ1-4; TRBD1 is a possible D gene (6 bases). Trimming took off 4 bases at V and 0 bases at J, with 9 bases between the two ends. The CDR3 runs 15 residues. Germline V lookup: CDR1 MDHEN, CDR2 SYDVKM. This CDR3 reads CASSSGQSTNEKLFF. In DNA form, the CDR3 reads TGTGCCAGCAGTTCAGGACAGTCAACTAATGAAAAACTGTTTTTT.

The rearrangement links TRBV19 to TRBJ2-3, with a weak D call TRBD2 (6 bases). Trimming took 5 bases from V and 5 from J, leaving 14 bases between them. CDR3 length: 14 amino acids. The V gene's germline CDR1 is LNHDA and CDR2 SQIVND (reference sequence). The CDR3 coding sequence is TGTGCCAGTAGTGTCGGAACTAGCTTAGATACGCAGTATTTT. Its protein product is CASSVGTSLDTQYF.

The table lists this clonotype with a few counts. The rearrangement uses TRBV25-1 and TRBJ2-5; 7 bases align to TRBD2. The CDR3 extends over 13 amino acids. The germline CDR1 and CDR2 sequences are MGHDK and SYGVNS. Trimming at V came to 7 bases and at J to 1 base, leaving 3 bases not matched to a gene. The CDR3 region is CASNREAQETQYF. The DNA for the CDR3 is TGTGCCAGCAACCGGGAGGCCCAAGAGACCCAGTACTTC. The variable domain in full, completed from reference TRBV25-1 and TRBJ2-5, reads EADIYQTPRYLVIGTGKKITLECSQTMGHDKMYWYQQDPGMELHLIHYSYGVNSTEKGDLSSESTVSRIRTEHFPLTLESARPSHTSQYLCASNREAQETQYFGPGTRLLVL.

This clonotype was observed at least ten times. The chain is built from TRBV12-3 or TRBV12-4 and TRBJ2-3; D is undetermined. The germline V and J ends were trimmed by 5 bases and 4 bases, with 13 bases remaining between them. The CDR3 has 14 amino acids. CDR3: CASSGKDGPDTQYF. The CDR3 region has the DNA TGTGCCAGCAGTGGTAAGGACGGCCCAGATACGCAGTATTTT.

In its sample, this clonotype was seen many times. A read error may produce the germline difference seen at one junction end. The CDR3 loop reads CASSLVWGGEQYF. CDR3 DNA sequence: TGTGCCAGCAGCTTAGTATGGGGGGGCGAGCAGTACTTC. The chain is built from TRBV5-1 and TRBJ2-7; TRBD2 agrees at 7 bases. The CDR3 totals 13 residues. The germline V gene has CDR1 SGHRS and CDR2 YFSETQ.

This clonotype has at least ten counts. This sequence joins TRBV11-3 and TRBJ2-5; 9 nucleotides agree with TRBD1. Per the germline V gene, CDR1 is SGHNT and CDR2 is YENEEA. V was clipped by 4 bases and J by 5 bases; unmatched bases: 5. The CDR3 is 14 amino acids. The CDR3 loop is CASSSQGAFETQYF. In nucleotides, the CDR3 is TGTGCCAGCAGCTCACAGGGGGCATTTGAGACCCAGTACTTC.

A word on this clonotype: A much more abundant neighbour one base away suggests this may be a read error. The chain carries TRBV2 and TRBJ2-5; TRBD2 aligns across 11 bases. Per the germline V gene, CDR1 is SNHLY and CDR2 is FYNNEI. This CDR3 has 18 amino acids. Losses at the gene ends were 2 bases for V and 1 base for J; bases not matched to a gene: 9. In DNA, the CDR3 is TGTGCCAGCAGTGAAAGGGCTCCTAGCGGGAGGCTCCAAGAGACCCAGTACTTC. Protein: CASSERAPSGRLQETQYF. Together with reference TRBV2 and TRBJ2-5, the CDR3 gives the full variable domain: EPEVTQTPSHQVTQMGQEVILRCVPISNHLYFYWYRQILGQKVEFLVSFYNNEISEKSEIFDDQFSVERPDGSNFTLKIRSTKLEDSAMYFCASSERAPSGRLQETQYFGPGTRLLVL.

Regarding this clonotype: Being one base from a much bigger clone, this may be a read error. The chain is built from TRBV6-1 and TRBJ2-7; 8 bases are a match to TRBD1. J gave up 1 base and V 6 bases, and 5 bases lay outside the gene matches. Per the germline V gene, CDR1 is MNHNS and CDR2 is SASEGT. The CDR3 has 14 residues. DNA for the CDR3: TGTGCCAGCAGCGCGGGACAGGAGTCCTACGAGCAGTACTTC. As protein: CASSAGQESYEQYF.

This clonotype showed up just a few times. This chain joins TRBV5-1 and TRBJ1-1; D may be TRBD1 (5 bases). From germline, CDR1 is SGHRS and CDR2 YFSETQ. The CDR3 is 13 residues long. The ends were cut back, 3 bases at V and 7 bases at J, with 13 bases in the middle. Written as DNA, the CDR3 is TGCGCCAGCAGCTCCGGGGGAGGGCTTGAAGCTTTCTTT. Translated: CASSSGGGLEAFF.